The T cell receptor beta chain described here comes from a study of shared clonotypes between healthy human individuals. The study's findings and limits: Non-shared clonotypes displayed generation probabilities falling below those of clonotypes present in all four donors. Larger richness was generally estimated for naive than memory subsets.

Naive CD8 isolation took CD45RO-negative cells positively selected for CCR7 and excluded terminally differentiated effector memory CD45RA+ cells. Each donor was a Caucasian adult residing in Nashville, Tennessee. In regard to this clone: Its antigen is unknown.

Here immunoSEQ multiplex PCR was the method, and the copy in TCRdb shows in-frame clones only, minus some. The sample lists around 1.9 million clones, approximately 94% occurring once. The germline V gene has CDR1 LNHDA and CDR2 SQIVND (reference sequence). V lost 5 bases and J lost 10; bases outside the gene matches: 11. This CDR3 region has 15 residues. The sequenced sample consisted of naive CD8+ T cells from PBMCs. The TCR sequence derives from a man younger than 35 in good health. Some clones in this sample may be carry-over from other donors' samples. The V call is TRBV19, the J call TRBJ1-6; TRBD1 aligns across 7 bases. The CDR3 protein is CASSSETGSGSPLHF. The CDR3, as DNA: TGTGCCAGTAGTTCGGAGACAGGGTCTGGCTCACCCCTCCACTTT.